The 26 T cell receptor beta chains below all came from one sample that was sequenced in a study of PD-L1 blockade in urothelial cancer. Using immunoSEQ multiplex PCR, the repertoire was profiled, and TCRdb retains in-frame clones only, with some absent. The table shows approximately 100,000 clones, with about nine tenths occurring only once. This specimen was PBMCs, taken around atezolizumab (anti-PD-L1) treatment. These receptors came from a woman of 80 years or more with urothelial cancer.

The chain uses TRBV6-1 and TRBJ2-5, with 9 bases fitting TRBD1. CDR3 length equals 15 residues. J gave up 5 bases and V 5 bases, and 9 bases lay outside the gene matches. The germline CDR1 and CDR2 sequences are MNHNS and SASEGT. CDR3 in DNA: TGTGCCAGCAGTAAGACAGGGGGTTTCGAGGAGACCCAGTACTTC. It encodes CASSKTGGFEETQYF.

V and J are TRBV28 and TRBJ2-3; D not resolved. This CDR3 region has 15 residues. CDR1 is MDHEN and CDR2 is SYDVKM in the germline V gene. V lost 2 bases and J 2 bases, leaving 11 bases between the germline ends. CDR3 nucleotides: TGTGCCAGCAGTTTAATGACGACTCTCACAGATACGCAGTATTTT. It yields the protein CASSLMTTLTDTQYF.

In DNA, the CDR3 is TGTGCCAGTAGTGACAACCCTTACACCGGGGAGCTGTTTTTT. This codes for CASSDNPYTGELFF. The gene calls are TRBV19 and TRBJ2-2; D remains unclear. Trimming stripped 5 bases from V and 3 bases from J, with 10 bases between. Per the germline V gene, CDR1 is LNHDA and CDR2 is SQIVND (reference sequence). The CDR3 has 14 amino acids. The full variable domain, its missing parts supplied by reference TRBV19 and TRBJ2-2, is DGGITQSPKYLFRKEGQNVTLSCEQNLNHDAMYWYRQDPGQGLRLIYYSQIVNDFQKGDIAEGYSVSREKKESFPLTVTSAQKNPTAFYLCASSDNPYTGELFFGEGSRLTVL.

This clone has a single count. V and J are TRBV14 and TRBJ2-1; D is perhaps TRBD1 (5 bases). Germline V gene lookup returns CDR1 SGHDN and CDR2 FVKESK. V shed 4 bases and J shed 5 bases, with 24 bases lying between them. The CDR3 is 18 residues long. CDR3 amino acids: CASSPAWGVGPKDNEQFF. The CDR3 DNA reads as TGTGCCAGCAGCCCAGCGTGGGGCGTGGGTCCTAAGGACAATGAGCAGTTCTTC.

CDR3 in amino acids: CASSHLGAIEAFF. For the CDR3, the DNA is TGCGCCAGCAGCCATTTAGGGGCCATTGAAGCTTTCTTT. The chain uses TRBV4-1 and TRBJ1-1; D possibly corresponds to TRBD1 (5 bases). V lost 3 bases, J lost 7 bases, and 12 bases lay in between. Germline-derived CDR1 and CDR2 are MGHRA and YSYEKL. The CDR3 covers 13 residues.

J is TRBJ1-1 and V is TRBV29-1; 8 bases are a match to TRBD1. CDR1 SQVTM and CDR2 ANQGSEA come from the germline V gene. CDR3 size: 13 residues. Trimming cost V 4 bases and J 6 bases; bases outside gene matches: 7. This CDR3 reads CSVAMGTGSEAFF. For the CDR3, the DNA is TGCAGCGTTGCTATGGGGACAGGATCTGAAGCTTTCTTT.

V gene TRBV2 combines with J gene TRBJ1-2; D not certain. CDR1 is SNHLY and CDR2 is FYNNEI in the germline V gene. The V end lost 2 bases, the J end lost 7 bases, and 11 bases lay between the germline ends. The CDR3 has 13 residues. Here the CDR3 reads CASSEMRSGGYTF. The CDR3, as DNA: TGTGCCAGCAGTGAAATGAGATCAGGTGGCTACACCTTC.

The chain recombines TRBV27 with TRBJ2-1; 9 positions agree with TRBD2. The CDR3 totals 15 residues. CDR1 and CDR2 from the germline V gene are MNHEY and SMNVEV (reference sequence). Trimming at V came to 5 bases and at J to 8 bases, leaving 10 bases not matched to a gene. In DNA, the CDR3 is TGTGCCAGCAGTACCCGGGGTAGCGGGAGCTATGAGCAGTTCTTC. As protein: CASSTRGSGSYEQFF.

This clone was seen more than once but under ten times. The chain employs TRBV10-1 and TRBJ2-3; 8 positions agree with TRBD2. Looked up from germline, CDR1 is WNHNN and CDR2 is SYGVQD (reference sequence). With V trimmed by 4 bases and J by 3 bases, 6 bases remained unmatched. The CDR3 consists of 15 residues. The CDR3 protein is CASSVLAVGTDTQYF. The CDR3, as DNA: TGCGCCAGCAGTGTACTAGCGGTGGGAACAGATACGCAGTATTTT.

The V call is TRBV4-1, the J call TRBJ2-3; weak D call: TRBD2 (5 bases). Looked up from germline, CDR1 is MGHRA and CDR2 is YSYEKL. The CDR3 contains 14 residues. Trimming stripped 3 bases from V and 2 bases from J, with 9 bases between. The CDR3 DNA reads TGCGCCAGCAGCCAGCCCCGGGACACAGATACGCAGTATTTT. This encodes CASSQPRDTDTQYF.

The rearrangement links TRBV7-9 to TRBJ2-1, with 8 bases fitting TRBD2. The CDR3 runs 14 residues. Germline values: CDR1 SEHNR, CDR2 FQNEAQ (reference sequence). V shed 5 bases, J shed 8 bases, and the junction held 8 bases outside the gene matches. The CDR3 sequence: CASSDGTSSDEQFF. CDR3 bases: TGTGCCAGCAGCGATGGGACTAGTAGCGATGAGCAGTTCTTC. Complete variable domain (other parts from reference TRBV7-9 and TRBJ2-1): DTGVSQNPRHKITKRGQNVTFRCDPISEHNRLYWYRQTLGQGPEFLTYFQNEAQLEKSRLLSDRFSAERPKGSFSTLEIQRTEQGDSAMYLCASSDGTSSDEQFFGPGTRLTVL.

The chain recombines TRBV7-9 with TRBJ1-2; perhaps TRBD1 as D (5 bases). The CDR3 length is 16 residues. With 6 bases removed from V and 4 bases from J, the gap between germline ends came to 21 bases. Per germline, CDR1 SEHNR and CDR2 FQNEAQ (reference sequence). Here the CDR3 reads CASSSRDGGEIYGYTF. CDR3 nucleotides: TGTGCCAGCAGTTCCCGAGACGGGGGGGAGATCTATGGCTACACCTTC.

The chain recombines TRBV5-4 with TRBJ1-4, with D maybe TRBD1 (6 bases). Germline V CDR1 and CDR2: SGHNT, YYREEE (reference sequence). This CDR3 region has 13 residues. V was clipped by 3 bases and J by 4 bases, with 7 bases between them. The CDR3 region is CASSSGVNEKLFF. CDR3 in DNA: TGTGCCAGCAGCTCAGGGGTTAATGAAAAACTGTTTTTT.

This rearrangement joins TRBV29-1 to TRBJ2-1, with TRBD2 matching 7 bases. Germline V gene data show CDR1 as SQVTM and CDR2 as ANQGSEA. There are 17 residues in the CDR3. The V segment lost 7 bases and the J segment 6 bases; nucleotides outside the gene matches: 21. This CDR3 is CSAPLVRRGTSGNEQFF. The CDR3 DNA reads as TGCAGCGCTCCTCTCGTTCGGCGGGGGACCTCCGGCAATGAGCAGTTCTTC.

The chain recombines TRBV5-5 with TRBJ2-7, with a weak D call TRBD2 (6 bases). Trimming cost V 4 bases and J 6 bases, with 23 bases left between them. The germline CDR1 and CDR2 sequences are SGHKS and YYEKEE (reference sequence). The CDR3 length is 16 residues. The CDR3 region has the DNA TGTGCCAGCAGCCGTGCGTTTCAGCCCTGGGGAGGCGAGCAGTACTTC. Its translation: CASSRAFQPWGGEQYF.

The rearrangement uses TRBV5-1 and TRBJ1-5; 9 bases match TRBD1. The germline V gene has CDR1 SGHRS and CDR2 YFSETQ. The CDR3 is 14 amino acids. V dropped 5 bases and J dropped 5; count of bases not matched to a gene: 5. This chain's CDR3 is CASSTGTGYQPQHF. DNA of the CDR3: TGCGCCAGCAGTACCGGGACAGGGTATCAGCCCCAGCATTTT. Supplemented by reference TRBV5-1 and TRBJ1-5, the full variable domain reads KAGVTQTPRYLIKTRGQQVTLSCSPISGHRSVSWYQQTPGQGLQFLFEYFSETQRNKGNFPGRFSGRQFSNSRSEMNVSTLELGDSALYLCASSTGTGYQPQHFGDGTRLSIL.

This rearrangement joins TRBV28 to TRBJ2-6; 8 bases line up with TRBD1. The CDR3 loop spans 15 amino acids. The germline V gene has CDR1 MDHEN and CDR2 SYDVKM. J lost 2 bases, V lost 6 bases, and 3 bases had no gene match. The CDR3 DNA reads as TGTGCCAGCAGACCGACAGGGGCTGGGGCCAACGTCCTGACTTTC. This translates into CASRPTGAGANVLTF.

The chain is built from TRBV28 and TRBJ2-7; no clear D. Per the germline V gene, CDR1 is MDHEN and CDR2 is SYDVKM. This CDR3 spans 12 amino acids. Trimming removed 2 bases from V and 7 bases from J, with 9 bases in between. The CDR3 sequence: CASSLTALEQYF. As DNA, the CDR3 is TGTGCCAGCAGTTTAACCGCGCTGGAGCAGTACTTC.

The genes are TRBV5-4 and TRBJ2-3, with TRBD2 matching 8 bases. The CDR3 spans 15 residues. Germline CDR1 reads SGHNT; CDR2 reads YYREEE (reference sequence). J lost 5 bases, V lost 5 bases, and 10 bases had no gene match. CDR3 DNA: TGTGCCAGCAGTCCCCCGGGAGGGGGGATAGATACGCAGTATTTT. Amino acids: CASSPPGGGIDTQYF.

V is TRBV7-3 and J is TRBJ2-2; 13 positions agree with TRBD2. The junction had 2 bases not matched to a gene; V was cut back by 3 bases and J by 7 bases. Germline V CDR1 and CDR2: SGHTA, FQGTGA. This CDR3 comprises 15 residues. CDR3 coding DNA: TGTGCCAGCAGCTTGGGACTAGCGGGATTCGGGGAGCTGTTTTTT. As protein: CASSLGLAGFGELFF.

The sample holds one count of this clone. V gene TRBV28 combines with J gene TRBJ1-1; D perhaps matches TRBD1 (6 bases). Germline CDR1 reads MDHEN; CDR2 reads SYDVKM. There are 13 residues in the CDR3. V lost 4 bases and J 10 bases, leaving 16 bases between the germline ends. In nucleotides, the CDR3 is TGTGCCAGCAGTTCAGGGGAAAGGCGGGCAGCTTTCTTT. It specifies CASSSGERRAAFF.

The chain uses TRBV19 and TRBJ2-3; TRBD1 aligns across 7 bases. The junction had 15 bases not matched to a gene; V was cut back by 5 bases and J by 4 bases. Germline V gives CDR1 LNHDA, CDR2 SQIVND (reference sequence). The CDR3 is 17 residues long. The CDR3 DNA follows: TGTGCCAGTAGTGGGGACAGTGACCCCCTGGGTGCAGATACGCAGTATTTT. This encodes CASSGDSDPLGADTQYF.

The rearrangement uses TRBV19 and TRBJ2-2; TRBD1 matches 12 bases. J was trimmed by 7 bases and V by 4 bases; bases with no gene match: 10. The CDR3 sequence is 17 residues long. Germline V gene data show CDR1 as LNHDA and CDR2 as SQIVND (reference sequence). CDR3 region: CASSKKTGQGAGGELFF. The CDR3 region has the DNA TGTGCCAGTAGTAAGAAGACGGGACAGGGGGCAGGCGGGGAGCTGTTTTTT.

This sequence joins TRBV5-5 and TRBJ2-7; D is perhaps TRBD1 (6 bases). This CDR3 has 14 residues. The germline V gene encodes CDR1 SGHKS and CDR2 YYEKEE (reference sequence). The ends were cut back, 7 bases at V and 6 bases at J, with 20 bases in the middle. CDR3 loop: CASGWGQGNSEQYF. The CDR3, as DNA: TGTGCCAGCGGCTGGGGGCAGGGCAATAGCGAGCAGTACTTC.

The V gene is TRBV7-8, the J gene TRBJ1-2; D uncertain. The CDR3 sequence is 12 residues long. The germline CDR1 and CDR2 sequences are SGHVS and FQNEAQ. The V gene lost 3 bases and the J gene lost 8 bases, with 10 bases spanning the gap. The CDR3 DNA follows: TGTGCCAGCAGCTTGGAGGTGGGGGGCTACACCTTC. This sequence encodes CASSLEVGGYTF. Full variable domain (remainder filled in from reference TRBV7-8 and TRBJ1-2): GAGVSQSPRYKVAKRGQDVALRCDPISGHVSLFWYQQALGQGPEFLTYFQNEAQLDKSGLPSDRFFAERPEGSVSTLKIQRTQQEDSAVYLCASSLEVGGYTFGSGTRLTVV.

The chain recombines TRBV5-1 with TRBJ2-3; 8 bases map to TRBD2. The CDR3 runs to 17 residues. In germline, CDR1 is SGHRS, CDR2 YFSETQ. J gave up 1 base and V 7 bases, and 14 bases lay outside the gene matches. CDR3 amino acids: CASGGRGREERTDTQYF. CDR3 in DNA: TGCGCCAGCGGGGGGCGGGGGCGGGAGGAACGCACAGATACGCAGTATTTT. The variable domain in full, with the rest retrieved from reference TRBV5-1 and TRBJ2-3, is KAGVTQTPRYLIKTRGQQVTLSCSPISGHRSVSWYQQTPGQGLQFLFEYFSETQRNKGNFPGRFSGRQFSNSRSEMNVSTLELGDSALYLCASGGRGREERTDTQYFGPGTRLTVL.